This T cell receptor beta chain was recovered during a study of blood T cell repertoires in COVID-19. Whole-study context: Spain, Italy and the United States supplied samples that represented acute and convalescent COVID-19. Sources were T cells, B-cell-depleted T cells, or PBMCs; the material itself was cDNA or gDNA.

Methods used by the authors: Using reference gene primer amplification, nucleated cell counts were estimated. Profiling relied on immunoSEQ multiplex PCR, and the TCRdb table lists in-frame clones only, not all of them. V, J and clone size derive from that table, while D and trimming were established from the DNA sequence. The sample includes roughly 350,000 clones, around 90% of them seen just once. This CDR3 has 15 residues. Germline-derived CDR1 and CDR2 are SGHTA and FQGNSA. The junction had 5 bases not matched to a gene; V was cut back by 4 bases and J by 3 bases. V gene TRBV7-2 combines with J gene TRBJ2-1, with 8 nucleotides matching TRBD1. Sequenced sample: peripheral blood. The receptor was derived from a woman in her late teens or twenties who had recovered from COVID-19. The CDR3 reads CASSWPGTGYNEQFF. CDR3 nucleotide sequence: TGTGCCAGCAGCTGGCCCGGGACAGGCTACAATGAGCAGTTCTTC.